The clone carrying this T cell receptor beta chain was seen a handful of times. Antigen unknown. This entry is derived from a study of blood T cells in healthy people across ages. Points from the study as a whole: Investigators viewed diversity estimates from one million T cells as underestimates, the study reported.

The draw of peripheral blood yielded approximately 10 milliliters from each donor. Using a J-beta primer mix together with a sample-barcoded 5' primer, a second PCR was run for about 6 to 12 cycles. A single record per CDR3 protein comes from TCRdb applying MiXCR to the 5' RACE reads. The repertoire holds 1.8 million or so distinct CDR3 sequences, approximately 40% seen once, with under 25% in the top ten. The sample taken for sequencing was blood. The receptor comes from a human donor in good health.

The CDR3, as DNA: TGTGCCACCAGTGATTTGAGGGGGGGCAATGAGCAGTTCTTC. It is translated as CATSDLRGGNEQFF. The chain employs TRBV24-1 and TRBJ2-1, with D maybe TRBD2 (7 bases). The CDR3 runs 14 residues. CDR1 is KGHDR, CDR2 SFDVKD, per germline. V was trimmed by 0 bases and J by 6 bases, leaving 8 bases between them.